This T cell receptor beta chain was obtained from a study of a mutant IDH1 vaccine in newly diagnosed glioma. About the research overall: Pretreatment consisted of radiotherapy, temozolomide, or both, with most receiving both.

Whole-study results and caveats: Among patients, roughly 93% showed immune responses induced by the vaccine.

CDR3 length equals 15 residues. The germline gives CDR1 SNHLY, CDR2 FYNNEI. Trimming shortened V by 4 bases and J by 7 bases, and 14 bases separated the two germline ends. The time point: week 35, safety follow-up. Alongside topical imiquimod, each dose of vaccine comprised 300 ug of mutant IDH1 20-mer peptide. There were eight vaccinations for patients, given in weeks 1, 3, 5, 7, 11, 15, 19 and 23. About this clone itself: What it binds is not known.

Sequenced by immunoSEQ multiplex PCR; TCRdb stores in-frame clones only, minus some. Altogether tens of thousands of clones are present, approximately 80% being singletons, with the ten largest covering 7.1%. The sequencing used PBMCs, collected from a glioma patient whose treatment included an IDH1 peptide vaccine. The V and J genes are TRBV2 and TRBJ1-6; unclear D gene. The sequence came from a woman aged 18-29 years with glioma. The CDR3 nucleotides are TGTGCCAGCAGTGTCGTCACCAACCGGAATTCACCCCTCCACTTT. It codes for CASSVVTNRNSPLHF.